These T cell receptor beta chains were read from a single sample in a study of shared clonotypes between healthy human individuals. The protocol was immunoSEQ multiplex PCR, while the TCRdb copy is restricted to in-frame clones and leaves out a portion. There are under 700,000 clones in the sample; approximately 95% occur only once, and approximately 0.11% lies in the top ten. What was sequenced was naive CD8+ T cells sorted from blood. The receptors shown here come from a woman in her thirties in good health. Each CDR3 is given with its conserved first and last residue. The D gene is left open where the match is weak. A clone size is listed for some rows: how often the clone was seen (once, few, many), or a class if it is expanded.

>NA|TRBV6-6|NA|TRBJ2-7|10
CASRPYEQYF
TGTGCCAGCAGACCCTACGAGCAGTACTTC
>NA|TRBV7-6|NA|TRBJ2-3|20
CASSLAPPLDPQTTTDTQYF
TGTGCCAGCAGCTTAGCCCCCCCTTTGGATCCTCAGACGACCACAGATACGCAGTATTTT
>NA|TRBV7-9|NA|TRBJ2-3|11
CASSSWDTQYF
TGTGCCAGCAGCAGCTGGGATACGCAGTATTTT
>NA|TRBV5-5|NA|TRBJ1-5|14
CASSLDLADQPQHF
TGTGCCAGCAGCTTGGACCTGGCCGATCAGCCCCAGCATTTT
>NA|TRBV5-1|once|TRBJ1-5|15
CASSLGPESNQPQHF
TGCGCCAGCAGCTTGGGTCCAGAGAGCAATCAGCCCCAGCATTTT
>NA|TRBV27|once|TRBJ2-3|14
CASSYETHTDTQYF
TGTGCCAGCAGTTACGAAACACACACAGATACGCAGTATTTT
>NA|TRBV28|NA|TRBJ1-2|15
CASISLDSFGGGYTF
TGTGCCAGCATAAGCTTGGACAGCTTCGGGGGTGGCTACACCTTC
>TRBD2|TRBV27|NA|TRBJ2-7|15
CASSLLAGGSYEQYF
TGTGCCAGCAGTTTATTGGCGGGAGGCTCCTACGAGCAGTACTTC
>NA|TRBV9|NA|TRBJ1-2|14
CASSGSQWGYGYTF
TGTGCCAGCAGCGGATCACAATGGGGCTATGGCTACACCTTC
>NA|TRBV20-1|NA|TRBJ1-2|11
CSAGREDGYTF
TGCAGTGCTGGCAGGGAGGATGGCTACACCTTC
>NA|TRBV29-1|NA|TRBJ2-7|12
CSARDTSYEQYF
TGCAGCGCCCGGGACACCTCCTACGAGCAGTACTTC
>NA|TRBV27|NA|TRBJ1-6|15
CASSVGGLVNSPLHF
TGTGCCAGCAGCGTCGGGGGGCTCGTTAATTCACCCCTCCACTTT
>NA|TRBV27|once|TRBJ1-5|14
CASSLGHRTQPQHF
TGTGCCAGCAGTTTGGGACATAGGACCCAGCCCCAGCATTTT
>NA|TRBV28|NA|TRBJ1-4|14
CASSTGVTNEKLFF
TGTGCCAGCAGTACGGGTGTAACTAATGAAAAACTGTTTTTT
>NA|TRBV28|NA|TRBJ2-2|11
CASRLSGELFF
TGTGCCAGTCGATTGTCCGGGGAGCTGTTTTTT
>NA|TRBV25-1|NA|TRBJ1-1|15
CASSKRGGVNTEAFF
TGTGCCAGCAGTAAGAGGGGCGGAGTGAACACTGAAGCTTTCTTT
>NA|TRBV7-9|NA|TRBJ1-2|14
CASSLGEGNYGYTF
TGTGCCAGTTCCCTAGGGGAGGGGAACTATGGCTACACCTTC
>NA|TRBV15|NA|TRBJ1-2|13
CATSSGHYYGYTF
TGTGCCACCAGCAGTGGACACTACTATGGCTACACCTTC
>NA|TRBV28|NA|TRBJ2-3|15
CASSFVGEATDTQYF
TGTGCCAGCAGTTTCGTGGGGGAGGCCACAGATACGCAGTATTTT
>NA|TRBV7-6|NA|TRBJ1-3|16
CASSHRGRTSGNTIYF
TGTGCCAGCAGCCATCGAGGACGAACCTCCGGAAACACCATATATTTT
>TRBD1|TRBV27|NA|TRBJ2-7|14
CASSYVRGLDEQYF
TGTGCCAGCAGTTATGTCAGGGGGCTTGACGAGCAGTACTTC
>NA|TRBV2|NA|TRBJ2-7|15
CASSEGPVRYYEQYF
TGTGCCAGCAGTGAAGGCCCTGTTCGGTACTACGAGCAGTACTTC
>NA|TRBV28|NA|TRBJ1-4|17
CASSHRADYVPNEKLFF
TGTGCCAGCAGCCACCGGGCCGACTACGTGCCTAATGAAAAACTGTTTTTT
>NA|TRBV19|once|TRBJ1-1|18
CASSIALAGAKMNTEAFF
TGTGCCAGTAGTATAGCCCTCGCAGGGGCTAAAATGAACACTGAAGCTTTCTTT
>NA|TRBV5-6|NA|TRBJ2-7|15
CASSWVDGFTSEQYF
TGTGCCAGCAGCTGGGTGGATGGGTTTACGTCCGAGCAGTACTTC
>TRBD2|TRBV5-1|NA|TRBJ2-3|16
CASSGDGRGRTDTQYF
TGCGCCAGCAGCGGGGACGGGAGGGGCCGTACAGATACGCAGTATTTT
>TRBD2|TRBV28|NA|TRBJ2-7|13
CASRLAGAYEQYF
TGTGCCAGTCGACTAGCGGGAGCCTACGAGCAGTACTTC
>TRBD1|TRBV5-6|NA|TRBJ2-7|13
CASSPTGNYEQYF
TGTGCCAGCAGCCCGACAGGGAACTACGAGCAGTACTTC
>TRBD1|TRBV5-1|NA|TRBJ2-2|17
CASSSPGQAPGTGELFF
TGCGCCAGCAGCTCACCCGGACAGGCCCCTGGCACCGGGGAGCTGTTTTTT
>NA|TRBV29-1|NA|TRBJ2-1|17
CSVEVGDSSRGSLEQFF
TGCAGCGTTGAAGTAGGCGACTCTAGTAGGGGATCGCTTGAGCAGTTCTTC
>NA|TRBV9|NA|TRBJ1-2|15
CASSVMSGVDYGYTF
TGTGCCAGCAGCGTTATGTCAGGGGTGGATTATGGCTACACCTTC
>NA|TRBV10-3|NA|TRBJ1-2|15
CAISDGQLHNYGYTF
TGTGCCATCAGTGATGGACAGCTACATAACTATGGCTACACCTTC
>TRBD2|TRBV6-1|NA|TRBJ2-7|14
CASRSGLADYEQYF
TGTGCCAGCAGATCGGGACTAGCGGACTACGAGCAGTACTTC
>NA|TRBV6-5|NA|TRBJ2-7|12
CATRGPSDEQYF
TGTGCCACCCGCGGGCCGTCGGACGAGCAGTACTTC
>NA|TRBV27|few|TRBJ2-7|11
CASSLAHEQYF
TGTGCCAGCAGTTTAGCCCACGAGCAGTACTTC